This record looks at one T cell receptor (beta chain) sequence and its context. Method: immunoSEQ multiplex PCR; TCRdb's copy keeps in-frame clones and lacks some. The data hold about 50,000 clones, with approximately 85% observed a single time. This sample was taken from a study of PD-L1 blockade in urothelial cancer. Across the study: At some point between 2012 and 2014, patients got going on atezolizumab, taking 1,200 mg intravenously every 3 weeks. Reported median T cell count for blood samples was around 150,000.

The time point is: peripheral blood 6 weeks after treatment start. Germline CDR1 SGHNT, CDR2 YENEEA. CDR3 length equals 17 residues. V was shortened by 5 bases and J by 0 bases, with 17 bases between the two germline ends. This specimen consisted of PBMCs, obtained around atezolizumab (anti-PD-L1) treatment. The receptor's source is a man aged 50 to 59 with urothelial cancer. The chain joins TRBV11-3 to TRBJ2-1, with a weak D call TRBD1 (6 bases). Written as DNA, the CDR3 is TGTGCCAGCAGCCTCTCTTTAGGGGGATACTCCTACAATGAGCAGTTCTTC. Translated: CASSLSLGGYSYNEQFF.